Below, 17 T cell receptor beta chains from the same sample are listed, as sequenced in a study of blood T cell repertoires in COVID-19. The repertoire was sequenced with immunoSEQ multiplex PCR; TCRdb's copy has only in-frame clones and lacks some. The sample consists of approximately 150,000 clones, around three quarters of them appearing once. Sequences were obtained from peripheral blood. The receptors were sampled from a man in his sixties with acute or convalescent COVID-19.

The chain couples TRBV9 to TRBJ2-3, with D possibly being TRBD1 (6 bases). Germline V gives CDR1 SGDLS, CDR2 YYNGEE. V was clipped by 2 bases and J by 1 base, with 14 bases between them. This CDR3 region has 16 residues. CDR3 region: CASSVNTDSRTDTQYF. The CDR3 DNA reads TGTGCCAGCAGCGTTAACACGGACAGCCGCACAGATACGCAGTATTTT.

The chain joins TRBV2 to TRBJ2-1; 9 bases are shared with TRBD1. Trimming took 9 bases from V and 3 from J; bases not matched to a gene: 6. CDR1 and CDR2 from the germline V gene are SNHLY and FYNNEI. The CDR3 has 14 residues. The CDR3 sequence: CARGQGSGYNEQFF. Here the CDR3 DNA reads TGTGCCAGAGGACAGGGGTCGGGCTACAATGAGCAGTTCTTC. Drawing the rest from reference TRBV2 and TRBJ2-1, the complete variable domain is EPEVTQTPSHQVTQMGQEVILRCVPISNHLYFYWYRQILGQKVEFLVSFYNNEISEKSEIFDDQFSVERPDGSNFTLKIRSTKLEDSAMYFCARGQGSGYNEQFFGPGTRLTVL.

CDR3 nucleotide sequence: TGTGCCAGCAGCCATCTGGGGGCGGGACTAAACACCGGGGAGCTGTTTTTT. Amino acid sequence: CASSHLGAGLNTGELFF. V is TRBV14 and J is TRBJ2-2; a possible D gene is TRBD2 (7 bases). Germline lookup yields CDR1 SGHDN and CDR2 FVKESK. The CDR3 runs 17 residues. Trimming pared 3 bases from V and 2 bases from J, leaving 16 bases between.

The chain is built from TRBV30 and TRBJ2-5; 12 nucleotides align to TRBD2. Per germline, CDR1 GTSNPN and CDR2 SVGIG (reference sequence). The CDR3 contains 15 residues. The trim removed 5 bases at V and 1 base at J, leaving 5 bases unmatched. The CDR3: CAWGGLAGPQETQYF. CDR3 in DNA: TGTGCCTGGGGGGGACTAGCGGGTCCCCAAGAGACCCAGTACTTC.

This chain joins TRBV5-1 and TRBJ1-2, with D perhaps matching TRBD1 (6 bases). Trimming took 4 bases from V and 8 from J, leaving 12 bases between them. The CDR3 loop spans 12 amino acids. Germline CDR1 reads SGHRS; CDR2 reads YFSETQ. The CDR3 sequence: CASSPQGRGYTF. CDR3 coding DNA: TGCGCCAGCAGCCCACAGGGACGGGGCTACACCTTC.

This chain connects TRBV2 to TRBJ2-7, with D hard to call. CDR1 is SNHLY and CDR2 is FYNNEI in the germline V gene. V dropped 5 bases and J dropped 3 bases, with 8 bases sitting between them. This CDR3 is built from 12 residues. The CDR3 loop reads CASSFTGYEQYF. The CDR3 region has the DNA TGTGCCAGCAGTTTTACCGGCTACGAGCAGTACTTC.

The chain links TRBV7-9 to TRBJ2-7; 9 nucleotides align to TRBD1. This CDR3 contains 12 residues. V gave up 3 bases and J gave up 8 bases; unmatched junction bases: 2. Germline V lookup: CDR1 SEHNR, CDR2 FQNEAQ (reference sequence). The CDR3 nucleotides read TGTGCCAGCAGCTTTGGACAGGGGAAGCAGTACTTC. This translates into CASSFGQGKQYF. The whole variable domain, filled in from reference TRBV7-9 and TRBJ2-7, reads DTGVSQNPRHKITKRGQNVTFRCDPISEHNRLYWYRQTLGQGPEFLTYFQNEAQLEKSRLLSDRFSAERPKGSFSTLEIQRTEQGDSAMYLCASSFGQGKQYFGPGTRLTVT.

CDR3 sequence (DNA): TGCGCCAGCAGCCCACAGGGACTAGCGGGAGGACAAGAGACCCAGTACTTC. Residues: CASSPQGLAGGQETQYF. The V gene is TRBV4-1, the J gene TRBJ2-5; 15 bases map to TRBD2. The CDR3 consists of 17 residues. V shed 4 bases, J shed 2 bases, and the junction held 5 bases outside the gene matches. The germline gives CDR1 MGHRA, CDR2 YSYEKL.

CDR3 residues: CAIRGGSGNTIYF. DNA for the CDR3: TGTGCCATCAGGGGGGGATCTGGAAACACCATATATTTT. The gene calls are TRBV10-3 and TRBJ1-3; D perhaps matches TRBD1 (5 bases). Germline values: CDR1 ENHRY, CDR2 SYGVKD. This CDR3 contains 13 residues. The V gene lost 6 bases and the J gene lost 1 base, with 7 bases spanning the gap.

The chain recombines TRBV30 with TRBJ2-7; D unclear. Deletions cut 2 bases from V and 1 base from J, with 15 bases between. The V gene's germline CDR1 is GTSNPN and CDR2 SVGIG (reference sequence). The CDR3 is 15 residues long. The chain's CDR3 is CAWSHSNLKSYEQYF. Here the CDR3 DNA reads TGTGCCTGGAGTCACAGTAACTTGAAATCCTACGAGCAGTACTTC. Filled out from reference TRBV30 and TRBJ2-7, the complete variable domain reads SQTIHQWPATLVQPVGSPLSLECTVEGTSNPNLYWYRQAAGRGLQLLFYSVGIGQISSEVPQNLSASRPQDRQFILSSKKLLLSDSGFYLCAWSHSNLKSYEQYFGPGTRLTVT.

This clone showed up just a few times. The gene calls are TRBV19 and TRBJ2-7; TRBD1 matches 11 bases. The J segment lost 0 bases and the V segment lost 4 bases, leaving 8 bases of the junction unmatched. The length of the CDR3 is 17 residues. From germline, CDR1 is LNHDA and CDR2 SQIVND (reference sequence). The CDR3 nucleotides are TGTGCCAGTAGTAAGGGACAGGGGGAGGGCCTCTCCTACGAGCAGTACTTC. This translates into CASSKGQGEGLSYEQYF.

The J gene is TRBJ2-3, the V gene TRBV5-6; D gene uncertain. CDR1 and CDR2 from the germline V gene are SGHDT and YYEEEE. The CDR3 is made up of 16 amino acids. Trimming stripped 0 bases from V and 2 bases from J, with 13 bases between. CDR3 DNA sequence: TGTGCCAGCAGCTTGGTCCTATCATCCCACACAGATACGCAGTATTTT. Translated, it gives CASSLVLSSHTDTQYF.

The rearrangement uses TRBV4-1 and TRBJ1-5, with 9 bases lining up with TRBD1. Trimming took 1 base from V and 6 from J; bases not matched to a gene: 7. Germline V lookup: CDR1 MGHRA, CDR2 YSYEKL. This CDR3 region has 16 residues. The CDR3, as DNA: TGCGCCAGCAGCCAAGGGACAGGGGCCGGGAGTCAGCCCCAGCATTTT. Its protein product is CASSQGTGAGSQPQHF.

The CDR3 DNA is TGTGCCAGCAGCCAAGACGAGGCGCAGCCCCAGCATTTT. It yields the protein CASSQDEAQPQHF. The V call is TRBV3-1 (or the pseudogene TRBV3-2), the J call TRBJ1-5; D is undetermined. The germline V and J ends were trimmed by 0 bases and 7 bases, with 7 bases remaining between them. This CDR3 comprises 13 residues. CDR1 is LGHDT and CDR2 is YNNKEL in the germline V gene (reference sequence).

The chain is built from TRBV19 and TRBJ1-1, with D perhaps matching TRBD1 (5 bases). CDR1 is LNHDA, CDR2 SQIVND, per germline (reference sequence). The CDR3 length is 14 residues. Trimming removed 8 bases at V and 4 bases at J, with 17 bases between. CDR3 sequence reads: CASRPGEGITEAFF. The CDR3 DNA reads TGTGCCAGTCGTCCGGGGGAGGGAATCACTGAAGCTTTCTTT.

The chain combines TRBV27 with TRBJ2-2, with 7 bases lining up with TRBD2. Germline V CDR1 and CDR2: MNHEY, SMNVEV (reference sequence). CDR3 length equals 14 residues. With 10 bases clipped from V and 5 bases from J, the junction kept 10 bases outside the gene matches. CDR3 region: CATSGGRGTGELFF. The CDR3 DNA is TGTGCCACCTCCGGGGGGAGAGGGACCGGGGAGCTGTTTTTT.

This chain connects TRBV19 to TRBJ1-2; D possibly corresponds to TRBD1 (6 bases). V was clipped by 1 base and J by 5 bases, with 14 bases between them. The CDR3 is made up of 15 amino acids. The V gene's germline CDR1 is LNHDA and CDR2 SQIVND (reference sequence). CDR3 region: CASSIGAGVGYGYTF. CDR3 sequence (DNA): TGTGCCAGTAGTATAGGCGCAGGGGTTGGATATGGCTACACCTTC.